This T cell receptor beta chain was identified in a study of blood T cell repertoires in COVID-19. Background on the study: The origin of the acute and convalescent COVID-19 samples was the United States, Italy and Spain. The analysed material was cDNA or gDNA that came from T cells, B-cell-depleted T cells, or PBMCs.

V was shortened by 0 bases and J by 6 bases, with 12 bases between the two germline ends. The CDR3 totals 15 residues. Germline V CDR1 and CDR2: LGHNA, YNFKEQ. This clone occurred once. Measured with immunoSEQ multiplex PCR; TCRdb has only the in-frame clones, and not every one. There are about 270,000 clones in the sample; approximately 86% occur only once, and roughly 13% lies in the top ten. Patients at the Seattle site were enrolled during active infection and followed longitudinally. This chain uses TRBV4-2 with TRBJ2-1, with D tentatively TRBD2 (6 bases). This receptor was obtained from a woman aged 70 to 79 with COVID-19, enrolled during active disease. Sequenced input: peripheral blood. The CDR3 DNA reads TGTGCCAGCAGCCAAGATCCACTAGCATCCAATGAGCAGTTCTTC. This sequence encodes CASSQDPLASNEQFF.